This T cell receptor beta chain stems from a study of brain T cells in children with intractable seizures. Measured with immunoSEQ multiplex PCR; TCRdb has only the in-frame clones, and not every one. Among 65,000 to 85,000 clones listed, around 93% were seen once. Surgery cases with the highest brain T cell transcript signatures were chosen for sequencing. Pre-surgery treatment included at least one anti-epileptic drug. V shed 6 bases and J shed 7 bases, with 16 bases lying between them. CDR3 length equals 12 residues. In germline, CDR1 is SQVTM, CDR2 ANQGSEA. The chain combines TRBV29-1 with TRBJ2-7; TRBD1 might be the D (8 bases). This specimen consisted of peripheral blood, obtained at surgery. The receptor was derived from a boy under three years old with tuberous sclerosis and intractable seizures. The CDR3 region has the DNA TGCAGCGTGGTCTACAGGGGGGGTGAGCAGTACTTC. Translated, it gives CSVVYRGGEQYF.